This TCR beta chain was profiled in a study of early T cells in non-severe SARS-CoV-2 infection. There are many counts of this clonotype. TCRdb ran MiXCR on the 5' RACE reads and lists one entry per CDR3 protein. The sample gives roughly 51,000 distinct CDR3 sequences, 6% to 7% of which show up once; around 4% is in the top ten. The CDR3 covers 13 residues. Germline loops: CDR1 KGHDR, CDR2 SFDVKD. The germline V and J ends were trimmed by 7 bases and 2 bases, with 5 bases remaining between them. The chain couples TRBV24-1 to TRBJ2-6; TRBD1 or TRBD2 may be the D gene (5 bases each). Sequencing was performed on whole blood. This TCR derives from an adult who was a healthcare worker with PCR-confirmed SARS-CoV-2 infection or an uninfected control (not recorded which). The CDR3 reads CATRGPGANVLTF. CDR3 bases: TGTGCCACCAGGGGACCTGGGGCCAACGTCCTGACTTTC.